This T cell receptor (beta chain) was sequenced during a study of cytomegalovirus exposure and HLA in healthy donors. Study-level points and caveats: According to an earlier analysis, most TCR beta V segments yielded productive rearrangements about 87% or about 30% of the time. The likely origin of a cluster of highly shared sequence variants was a sequencing artifact. Analysis was carried out at a later point, and it linked a missense DCLRE1C variant to TCR beta V- and J-gene trimming.

PCR amplification relied on 60 Vbeta primers (plus 13 Jbeta primers). Authors' analysis steps: A later analysis tallied 65 million to 85 million unique TCR beta chains, about 11 million of them shared. This table comes from immunoSEQ multiplex PCR, and its TCRdb copy is limited to in-frame clones, with some not included. V and J calls plus clone size are reproduced from that table; the DNA served to infer D and trimming. Of some 110,000 clones in the sample, about three quarters are singletons; the top ten hold 5% to 7%. About this clone: The target antigen is unknown.

Input material: PBMCs. The receptor's source is a woman in her forties or fifties in good health and CMV-seropositive.

CDR3 DNA sequence: TGTGCCAGCAGTTCGGACAGGGCCTATGGCTACACCTTC. As protein: CASSSDRAYGYTF. The V call is TRBV28, the J call TRBJ1-2; 8 nucleotides line up with TRBD1. The junction had 2 bases not matched to a gene; V was cut back by 4 bases and J by 4 bases. CDR1 is MDHEN, CDR2 SYDVKM, per germline. The CDR3 extends over 13 amino acids.